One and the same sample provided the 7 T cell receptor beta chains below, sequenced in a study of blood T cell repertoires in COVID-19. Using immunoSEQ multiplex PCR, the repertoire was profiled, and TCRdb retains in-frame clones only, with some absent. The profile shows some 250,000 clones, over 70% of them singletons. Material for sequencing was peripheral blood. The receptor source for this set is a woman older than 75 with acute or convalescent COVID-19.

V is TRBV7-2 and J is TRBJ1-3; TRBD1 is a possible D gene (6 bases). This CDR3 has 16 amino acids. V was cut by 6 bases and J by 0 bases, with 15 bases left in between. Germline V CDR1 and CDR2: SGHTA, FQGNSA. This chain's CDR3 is CASSTGYGHSGNTIYF. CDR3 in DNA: TGTGCCAGCAGTACAGGGTATGGCCACTCTGGAAACACCATATATTTT.

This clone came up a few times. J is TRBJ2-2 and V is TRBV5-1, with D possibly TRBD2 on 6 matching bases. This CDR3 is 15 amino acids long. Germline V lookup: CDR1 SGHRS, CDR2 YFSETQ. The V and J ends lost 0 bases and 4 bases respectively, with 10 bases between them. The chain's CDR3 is CASSLAGRGTGELFF. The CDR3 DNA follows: TGCGCCAGCAGCTTGGCAGGGCGGGGCACCGGGGAGCTGTTTTTT.

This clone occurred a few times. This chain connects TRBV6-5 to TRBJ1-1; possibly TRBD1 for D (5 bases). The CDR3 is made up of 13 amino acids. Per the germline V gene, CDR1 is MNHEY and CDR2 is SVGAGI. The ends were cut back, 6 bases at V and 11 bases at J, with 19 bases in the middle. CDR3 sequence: CASRMTEGSEAFF. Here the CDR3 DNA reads TGTGCCAGCAGGATGACAGAAGGGTCGGAGGCTTTCTTT.

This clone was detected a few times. CDR3: CASRARDRGYSPLHF. The CDR3 DNA sequence: TGTGCCAGCAGGGCCAGGGACAGGGGTTATTCACCCCTCCACTTT. V and J are TRBV6-5 and TRBJ1-6; 10 bases fit TRBD1. After removal of 6 bases from V and 8 bases from J, the junction contained 7 bases not matched to a gene. This CDR3 has 15 residues. Looked up from germline, CDR1 is MNHEY and CDR2 is SVGAGI.

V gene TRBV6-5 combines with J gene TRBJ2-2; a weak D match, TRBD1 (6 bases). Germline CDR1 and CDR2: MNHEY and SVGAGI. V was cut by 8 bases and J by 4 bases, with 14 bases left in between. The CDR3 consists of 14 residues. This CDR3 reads CASCPGHSTGELFF. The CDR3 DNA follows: TGTGCCAGCTGTCCGGGACATAGCACCGGGGAGCTGTTTTTT.

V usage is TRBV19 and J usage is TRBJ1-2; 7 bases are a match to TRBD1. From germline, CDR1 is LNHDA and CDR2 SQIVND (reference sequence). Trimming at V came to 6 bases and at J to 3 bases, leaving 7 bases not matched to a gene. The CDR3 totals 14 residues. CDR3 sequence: CASSLPRGDYGYTF. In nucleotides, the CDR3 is TGTGCCAGTAGCCTCCCCAGGGGGGACTATGGCTACACCTTC.

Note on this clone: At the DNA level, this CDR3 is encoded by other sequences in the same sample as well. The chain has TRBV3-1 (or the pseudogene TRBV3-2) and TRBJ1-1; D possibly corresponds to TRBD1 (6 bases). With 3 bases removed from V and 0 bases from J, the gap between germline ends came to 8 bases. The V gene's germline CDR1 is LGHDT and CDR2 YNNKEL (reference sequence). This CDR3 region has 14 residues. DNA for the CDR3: TGTGCCAGCAGCCAGGGACATTTGAACACTGAAGCTTTCTTT. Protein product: CASSQGHLNTEAFF.